These 5 T cell receptor beta chains share one sample of origin, sequenced in a study of T cell repertoires in cytomegalovirus infection. Their antigen targets remain unknown. TCRdb re-called the reads with MiXCR, one entry per CDR3 protein. The table has about 890,000 distinct CDR3 sequences, around 30% seen once. Sequenced here: cultured CD8+ T cells from PBMCs, sampled from culture after CMV antigen stimulation. These receptors originate from a human donor in good health (CMV status not recorded). Some clones in this sample may be carry-over from other donors' samples.

This clonotype showed up just a few times. The chain has TRBV7-9 and TRBJ1-2; D is possibly TRBD1 (6 bases). CDR3 size: 14 residues. Germline lookup yields CDR1 SEHNR and CDR2 FQNEAQ (reference sequence). V dropped 1 base and J dropped 8 bases, with 14 bases sitting between them. CDR3 loop: CASSLEGGARGYTF. CDR3 DNA sequence: TGTGCCAGCAGCTTAGAGGGGGGGGCGCGAGGCTACACCTTC.

This clonotype occurred many times. The J gene is TRBJ1-1, the V gene TRBV7-9, with 7 bases matching TRBD1. CDR1 and CDR2 from the germline V gene are SEHNR and FQNEAQ (reference sequence). The J segment lost 0 bases and the V segment lost 5 bases, leaving 6 bases of the junction unmatched. This CDR3 has 15 residues. CDR3 DNA: TGTGCCAGCAGCCCAGGGACAGATTTGAACACTGAAGCTTTCTTT. Its protein is CASSPGTDLNTEAFF.

The rearrangement joins TRBV19 to TRBJ1-5; D remains ambiguous. Trimming removed 3 bases at V and 0 bases at J, with 21 bases between. The CDR3 extends over 19 amino acids. From germline, CDR1 is LNHDA and CDR2 SQIVND (reference sequence). CDR3 nucleotide sequence: TGTGCCAGTAGTATCGGGTGGGCCTTACTAGGAAATAGCAATCAGCCCCAGCATTTT. Protein product: CASSIGWALLGNSNQPQHF.

This clonotype showed up many times. The V call is TRBV7-2, the J call TRBJ1-2, with TRBD1 as a possible D gene (6 bases). Looked up from germline, CDR1 is SGHTA and CDR2 is FQGNSA. Trimming left V 3 bases short and J 4 bases short, with 15 bases between. This CDR3 has 15 amino acids. CDR3: CASSFFLGAGYGYTF. CDR3 in DNA: TGTGCCAGCAGCTTTTTCCTGGGGGCGGGCTATGGCTACACCTTC.

This clonotype was picked up a small number of times. The chain links TRBV7-8 to TRBJ2-5; TRBD1 might be the D (7 bases). This CDR3 spans 18 amino acids. Trimming left V 2 bases short and J 0 bases short, with 19 bases between. CDR1 is SGHVS and CDR2 is FQNEAQ in the germline V gene. This chain's CDR3 is CASSLIFRTGGYQETQYF. In nucleotides, the CDR3 is TGTGCCAGCAGCTTAATTTTTCGGACAGGAGGGTACCAAGAGACCCAGTACTTC.